Shown below are 32 T cell receptor beta chains from a single sample sequenced in a study of shared clonotypes between healthy human individuals. The naive CD8 population came from CD45RO-negative cells selected for CCR7, without terminally differentiated effector memory CD45RA+ cells. Only in-frame clones appear in the TCRdb table, and some are missing; sequencing was by immunoSEQ multiplex PCR. The sample holds approximately 810,000 clones, nearly 95% seen once. The specimen was naive CD8+ T cells sorted from blood. The receptors stem from a man aged 25 to 45 in good health.

The chain is built from TRBV10-2 and TRBJ2-2; D perhaps matches TRBD1 (6 bases). The CDR3 contains 16 residues. Trimming removed 6 bases at V and 0 bases at J, with 14 bases between. Germline V gene lookup returns CDR1 WSHSY and CDR2 SAAADI. For the CDR3, the DNA is TGCGCCAGCAGCGATCCGGGACACACGAACACCGGGGAGCTGTTTTTT. It encodes CASSDPGHTNTGELFF.

This rearrangement joins TRBV11-2 to TRBJ2-1; 10 bases align to TRBD2. The V segment lost 5 bases and the J segment 1 base; nucleotides outside the gene matches: 5. The CDR3 sequence is 16 residues long. Germline assignment: CDR1 SGHAT and CDR2 FQNNGV. The CDR3 DNA reads TGTGCCAGCAGCCCAATGGGACTAGCGTCCTACAATGAGCAGTTCTTC. The encoded protein is CASSPMGLASYNEQFF.

The chain combines TRBV29-1 with TRBJ1-1; 7 nucleotides line up with TRBD1. Germline loops: CDR1 SQVTM, CDR2 ANQGSEA. This CDR3 comprises 13 residues. V lost 3 bases and J lost 4; bases outside the gene matches: 5. In DNA, the CDR3 is TGCAGCGTTGATGAGGGGGCGGTCACTGAAGCTTTCTTT. It encodes CSVDEGAVTEAFF.

This chain connects TRBV6-6 to TRBJ2-7; possible D gene TRBD1, 6 bases. The CDR3 is 13 amino acids. Germline V gene lookup returns CDR1 MNHNY and CDR2 SVGAGI (reference sequence). V gave up 6 bases and J gave up 6 bases, with 15 bases separating them. CDR3 nucleotide sequence: TGTGCCAGCAGCTCCACAGGGTTGGGCGAGCAGTACTTC. It translates to CASSSTGLGEQYF.

The rearrangement links TRBV27 to TRBJ2-3; 15 bases map to TRBD2. Looked up from germline, CDR1 is MNHEY and CDR2 is SMNVEV (reference sequence). The J segment lost 0 bases and the V segment lost 4 bases, leaving 11 bases of the junction unmatched. This CDR3 spans 20 amino acids. CDR3 nucleotides: TGTGCCAGCAGTTATCCGGGACTAGCGGGAGGCATTACTAGCACAGATACGCAGTATTTT. Translated, it gives CASSYPGLAGGITSTDTQYF.

This clone is a singleton in its sample. The chain joins TRBV28 to TRBJ2-7; D unclear. Germline V gives CDR1 MDHEN, CDR2 SYDVKM. This CDR3 contains 13 residues. Trimming removed 1 base from V and 4 bases from J, with 8 bases in between. As DNA, the CDR3 is TGTGCCAGCAGTTTATTTCCCAGATACGAGCAGTACTTC. Translating gives CASSLFPRYEQYF.

The rearrangement uses TRBV29-1 and TRBJ2-1; D unclear. Looked up from germline, CDR1 is SQVTM and CDR2 is ANQGSEA. The V end lost 5 bases, the J end lost 4 bases, and 21 bases lay between the germline ends. This CDR3 is built from 16 residues. CDR3 sequence (DNA): TGCAGCGTTTCTCTGGGAATGGGTGACTCGTACAATGAGCAGTTCTTC. Residues: CSVSLGMGDSYNEQFF.

This clone was found a few times. The genes are TRBV28 and TRBJ2-7; D is unresolved. Germline-derived CDR1 and CDR2 are MDHEN and SYDVKM. V shed 5 bases and J shed 0 bases, with 8 bases lying between them. The CDR3 extends over 13 amino acids. In nucleotides, the CDR3 is TGTGCCAGCAGTGCGGATAGCTCCTACGAGCAGTACTTC. Amino acids: CASSADSSYEQYF.

The genes are TRBV27 and TRBJ2-5, with D possibly being TRBD1 (7 bases). V was clipped by 7 bases and J by 9 bases, with 21 bases between them. CDR3 length: 14 residues. Germline lookup yields CDR1 MNHEY and CDR2 SMNVEV (reference sequence). The CDR3 is CASTPFRGAGAQYF. CDR3 bases: TGTGCCAGCACCCCCTTCAGGGGGGCAGGGGCCCAGTACTTC.

As to this clone: This same CDR3 is encoded by further DNA sequences in the sample. This chain uses TRBV7-9 with TRBJ2-2; TRBD2 is a possible D gene (6 bases). The CDR3 runs 15 residues. CDR1 and CDR2 (germline): SEHNR, FQNEAQ (reference sequence). Trimming took off 1 base at V and 0 bases at J, with 6 bases between the two ends. CDR3 sequence reads: CASSLGGTNTGELFF. CDR3 DNA sequence: TGTGCCAGCAGCTTAGGCGGGACGAACACCGGGGAGCTGTTTTTT.

This chain links TRBV7-4 with TRBJ1-5, with D unresolved. Germline V lookup: CDR1 SGHVT, CDR2 SQSDAQ. This CDR3 region has 13 residues. With 6 bases removed from V and 1 base from J, the gap between germline ends came to 7 bases. The CDR3: CASSEQSNQPQHF. The DNA of the CDR3 is TGTGCCAGCAGTGAGCAGAGCAATCAGCCCCAGCATTTT.

The chain recombines TRBV7-9 with TRBJ2-7; D not certain. The V end lost 5 bases, the J end lost 6 bases, and 11 bases lay between the germline ends. The CDR3 totals 12 residues. Germline CDR1 SEHNR, CDR2 FQNEAQ (reference sequence). The CDR3 reads CASSPSTGEQYF. As DNA, the CDR3 is TGTGCCAGCAGCCCTTCCACCGGCGAGCAGTACTTC.

This chain joins TRBV5-8 and TRBJ2-7, with 10 nucleotides matching TRBD1. The CDR3 consists of 15 residues. The germline CDR1 and CDR2 sequences are SGHTS and YDEGEE. V gave up 1 base and J gave up 4 bases; unmatched junction bases: 5. CDR3 sequence: CASSLPGQGWYEQYF. The CDR3 DNA reads as TGTGCCAGCAGCTTGCCGGGACAGGGGTGGTACGAGCAGTACTTC.

This clone has just one count. V gene TRBV9 combines with J gene TRBJ1-5; D might be TRBD1 (5 bases). The CDR3 spans 16 residues. The V end lost 3 bases, the J end lost 7 bases, and 20 bases lay between the germline ends. Per the germline V gene, CDR1 is SGDLS and CDR2 is YYNGEE. For the CDR3, the DNA is TGTGCCAGCAGCGAGGGGCCGGAACAGGATCTACAGCCCCAGCATTTT. This translates into CASSEGPEQDLQPQHF.

This chain uses TRBV5-5 with TRBJ1-5; TRBD1 is a possible D gene (6 bases). V was pared by 2 bases and J by 10 bases, with 13 bases between. Germline CDR1 is SGHKS and CDR2 is YYEKEE (reference sequence). The length of the CDR3 is 13 residues. For the CDR3, the DNA is TGTGCCAGCAGCTTAAGTCAGGGGTCACCCCAGCATTTT. Translation gives CASSLSQGSPQHF.

The CDR3: CASSHSGSEQFF. CDR3 bases: TGTGCCAGCAGTCATAGCGGGAGCGAGCAGTTCTTC. V usage is TRBV7-9 and J usage is TRBJ2-1; 9 positions match TRBD2. The V gene's germline CDR1 is SEHNR and CDR2 FQNEAQ (reference sequence). The J segment lost 10 bases and the V segment lost 6 bases, leaving 4 bases of the junction unmatched. The CDR3 extends over 12 amino acids.

The chain is built from TRBV7-9 and TRBJ1-2, with TRBD1 identical over 9 bases. Unmatched junction bases numbered 16, after V lost 10 bases and J lost 7 bases. This CDR3 has 15 residues. Germline values: CDR1 SEHNR, CDR2 FQNEAQ (reference sequence). CDR3 nucleotides: TGTGCCACCGAAGCCGGACAGGGGCAAATGGGTGGCTACACCTTC. It specifies CATEAGQGQMGGYTF. Full variable domain (missing parts from reference TRBV7-9 and TRBJ1-2): DTGVSQNPRHKITKRGQNVTFRCDPISEHNRLYWYRQTLGQGPEFLTYFQNEAQLEKSRLLSDRFSAERPKGSFSTLEIQRTEQGDSAMYLCATEAGQGQMGGYTFGSGTRLTVV.

The V gene is TRBV27, the J gene TRBJ2-1, with TRBD1 as a possible D gene (6 bases). From germline, CDR1 is MNHEY and CDR2 SMNVEV (reference sequence). V was shortened by 5 bases and J by 2 bases, with 10 bases between the two germline ends. The CDR3 contains 14 residues. CDR3 loop: CASSQGFAYNEQFF. The CDR3 DNA follows: TGTGCCAGCAGTCAGGGGTTCGCCTACAATGAGCAGTTCTTC.

The gene calls are TRBV12-5 and TRBJ2-2; D may be TRBD2 (5 bases). This CDR3 has 16 residues. CDR1 and CDR2 (germline): LGHNT, FRNRAP. The V and J ends lost 4 bases and 9 bases respectively, with 21 bases between them. The CDR3 loop is CASGSGRDTNPRELFF. The CDR3 nucleotides are TGTGCTAGTGGTTCGGGCCGGGATACTAATCCCAGGGAGCTGTTTTTT.

The chain is built from TRBV19 and TRBJ2-7; 8 bases align to TRBD1. The ends lost 7 bases at V and 2 bases at J; junction bases unmatched: 10. CDR1 is LNHDA and CDR2 is SQIVND in the germline V gene (reference sequence). The CDR3 sequence is 15 residues long. The DNA for the CDR3 is TGTGCCAGTACTATCCGGACAGGGTCTCCCTACGAGCAGTACTTC. It yields the protein CASTIRTGSPYEQYF.

The rearrangement links TRBV4-1 to TRBJ2-3; D is ambiguous. The CDR3 is 13 residues long. Per the germline V gene, CDR1 is MGHRA and CDR2 is YSYEKL. Trimming took 3 bases from V and 0 from J, leaving 4 bases between them. CDR3 protein: CASSQASTDTQYF. The DNA for the CDR3 is TGCGCCAGCAGCCAGGCCAGCACAGATACGCAGTATTTT.

The gene calls are TRBV5-5 and TRBJ2-7; D is uncertain. The V gene's germline CDR1 is SGHKS and CDR2 YYEKEE (reference sequence). The CDR3 contains 13 residues. Trimming left V 4 bases short and J 7 bases short, with 15 bases between. The CDR3 nucleotides read TGTGCCAGCAGCCCCTGGTTAGGTGTAGAGCAGTACTTC. Translation: CASSPWLGVEQYF.

The genes are TRBV6-5 and TRBJ1-5; 11 positions agree with TRBD1. The CDR3 contains 15 residues. Germline lookup yields CDR1 MNHEY and CDR2 SVGAGI. The junction had 2 bases not matched to a gene; V was cut back by 3 bases and J by 4 bases. CDR3 in amino acids: CASSYGTGGNQPQHF. DNA for the CDR3: TGTGCCAGCAGTTATGGGACAGGGGGAAATCAGCCCCAGCATTTT.

This chain joins TRBV5-6 and TRBJ2-2, with unresolved D. The CDR3 has 14 residues. Germline CDR1 reads SGHDT; CDR2 reads YYEEEE. The V gene lost 2 bases and the J gene lost 9 bases, with 14 bases spanning the gap. The CDR3 sequence is CASSFSQFPWELFF. As DNA, the CDR3 is TGTGCCAGCAGCTTCTCGCAGTTCCCCTGGGAGCTGTTTTTT.

The V gene is TRBV7-2, the J gene TRBJ2-1; TRBD2 matches at 8 bases. The CDR3 extends over 16 amino acids. Germline lookup yields CDR1 SGHTA and CDR2 FQGNSA. The V and J ends lost 0 bases and 3 bases, in that order; junction bases with no gene match: 4. The CDR3 DNA follows: TGTGCCAGCAGCTTAGCCCCCACTAGCGGCTACAATGAGCAGTTCTTC. The encoded protein is CASSLAPTSGYNEQFF.

The chain combines TRBV11-3 with TRBJ2-7, with D uncertain. Germline V CDR1 and CDR2: SGHNT, YENEEA. The CDR3 covers 13 residues. Trimming pared 2 bases from V and 1 base from J, leaving 6 bases between. The chain's CDR3 is CASSLSLSYEQYF. The CDR3, as DNA: TGTGCCAGCAGCTTATCTCTTTCCTACGAGCAGTACTTC. The whole variable domain, filled in from reference TRBV11-3 and TRBJ2-7, reads EAGVVQSPRYKIIEKKQPVAFWCNPISGHNTLYWYLQNLGQGPELLIRYENEEAVDDSQLPKDRFSAERLKGVDSTLKIQPAELGDSAVYLCASSLSLSYEQYFGPGTRLTVT.

The chain links TRBV6-1 to TRBJ1-5, with D possibly TRBD1 on 6 matching bases. The CDR3 is made up of 13 amino acids. Deletions cut 8 bases from V and 2 bases from J, with 10 bases between. Germline values: CDR1 MNHNS, CDR2 SASEGT. CDR3 bases: TGTGCCAGCGTCCCAGGGGGCAATCAGCCCCAGCATTTT. As protein: CASVPGGNQPQHF.

The V gene is TRBV4-1, the J gene TRBJ2-1, with 9 bases identical to TRBD2. Germline lookup yields CDR1 MGHRA and CDR2 YSYEKL. V gave up 3 bases and J gave up 4 bases; unmatched junction bases: 13. This CDR3 has 18 amino acids. The CDR3 DNA is TGCGCCAGCAGCCAGCGGTTGACTAGCGGAGAGGTATACAATGAGCAGTTCTTC. It is translated as CASSQRLTSGEVYNEQFF.

This clone is a singleton in its sample. This rearrangement joins TRBV2 to TRBJ2-7, with D possibly being TRBD1 or TRBD2 (5 bases each). Germline V CDR1 and CDR2: SNHLY, FYNNEI. The CDR3 is 14 amino acids. V was trimmed by 3 bases and J by 2 bases, leaving 11 bases between them. The CDR3 DNA reads as TGTGCCAGCAGTGATCAGGGACCTGCCTACGAGCAGTACTTC. Translating gives CASSDQGPAYEQYF.

This chain joins TRBV9 and TRBJ1-1; a possible D gene is TRBD1 (5 bases). The CDR3 spans 14 residues. CDR1 and CDR2 (germline): SGDLS, YYNGEE. Trimming removed 2 bases at V and 1 base at J, with 9 bases between. Here the CDR3 DNA reads TGTGCCAGCAGCGTGAGACAGCAGAACACTGAAGCTTTCTTT. It is translated as CASSVRQQNTEAFF. The complete variable domain, with remaining parts taken from reference TRBV9 and TRBJ1-1, reads DSGVTQTPKHLITATGQRVTLRCSPRSGDLSVYWYQQSLDQGLQFLIQYYNGEERAKGNILERFSAQQFPDLHSELNLSSLELGDSALYFCASSVRQQNTEAFFGQGTRLTVV.

The J gene is TRBJ2-7, the V gene TRBV30; tentatively, D is TRBD1 (7 bases). This CDR3 comprises 13 residues. CDR1 and CDR2 from the germline V gene are GTSNPN and SVGIG (reference sequence). Deletions cut 5 bases from V and 6 bases from J, with 17 bases between. CDR3 in amino acids: CAWRDSGGFEQYF. CDR3 nucleotides: TGTGCCTGGCGGGACTCAGGGGGTTTCGAGCAGTACTTC.

The rearrangement joins TRBV18 to TRBJ1-1; TRBD1 might be the D (5 bases). Germline assignment: CDR1 KGHSH and CDR2 LQKENI. Trimming shortened V by 3 bases and J by 4 bases, and 9 bases separated the two germline ends. This CDR3 has 13 residues. CDR3 coding DNA: TGTGCCAGCTCACCGGCGGGGGGCACTGAAGCTTTCTTT. Protein product: CASSPAGGTEAFF.